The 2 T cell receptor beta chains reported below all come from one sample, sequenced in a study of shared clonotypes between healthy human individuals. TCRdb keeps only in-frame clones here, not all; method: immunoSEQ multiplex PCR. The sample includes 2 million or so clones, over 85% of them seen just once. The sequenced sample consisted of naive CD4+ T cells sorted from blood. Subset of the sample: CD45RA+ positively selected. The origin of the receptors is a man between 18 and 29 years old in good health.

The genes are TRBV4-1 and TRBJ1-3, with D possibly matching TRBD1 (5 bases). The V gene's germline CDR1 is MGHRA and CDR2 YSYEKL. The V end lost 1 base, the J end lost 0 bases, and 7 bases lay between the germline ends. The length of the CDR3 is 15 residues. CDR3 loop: CASSQVGASGNTIYF. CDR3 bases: TGCGCCAGCAGCCAAGTAGGGGCCTCTGGAAACACCATATATTTT.

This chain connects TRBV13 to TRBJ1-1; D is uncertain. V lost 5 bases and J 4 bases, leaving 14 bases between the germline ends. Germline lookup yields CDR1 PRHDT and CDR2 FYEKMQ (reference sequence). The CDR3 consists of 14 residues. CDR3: CASSQIAKGTEAFF. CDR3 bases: TGTGCCAGCAGCCAAATAGCGAAGGGCACTGAAGCTTTCTTT.